Listed below are T cell receptor beta chains from one sample, sequenced in a study of post-analysis software for immune sequencing data. MiXCR, run by TCRdb on the PCR reads, gives a single entry per CDR3 protein. The sample yields fewer than 850,000 distinct CDR3 sequences, around 27% seen once. The source material was blood. All receptors come from a girl aged 10-17 years with multiple sclerosis. The CDR3 runs from the conserved cysteine through the conserved F or W. Each record gives: V gene, clone size, D gene, J gene, CDR3 DNA, CDR3 protein. A D gene is named only where the DNA matches it firmly. Only part of the rows carry a size: once, few, many, or a class if the clone is expanded.

TRBV11-2	.	TRBD2	TRBJ2-1	TGTGCCAGCAGCTCCTTAGCGGGAGGGCCTTCTTCTGAGCAGTTCTTC	CASSSLAGGPSSEQFF
TRBV28	few	.	TRBJ2-1	TGTGCCAGCAGTTTATTGACCGGCCCCTTGGGCAATGAGCAGTTCTTC	CASSLLTGPLGNEQFF
TRBV28	.	TRBD1	TRBJ2-7	TGTGCCAGCCTTCGCGTGGGACAGGGGGTTTACGAGCAGTACTTC	CASLRVGQGVYEQYF
TRBV12-3/TRBV12-4	few	TRBD1	TRBJ1-2	TGTGCCAGCAGCCGTCCTGGACAGGGAAACTATGGCTACACCTTC	CASSRPGQGNYGYTF
TRBV29-1	.	TRBD1	TRBJ1-5	TGCAGCGTCTTAACAGGGGGCGGGCAGCCCCAGCATTTT	CSVLTGGGQPQHF
TRBV7-2	.	.	TRBJ2-7	TGTGCCAGCACCTCGGGCGGGTCCGAGCAGTACTTC	CASTSGGSEQYF
TRBV10-3	.	TRBD1	TRBJ1-1	TGTGCCATCAGAAAGACAGGGTTCTCGGGGCAAAACACTGAAGCTTTCTTT	CAIRKTGFSGQNTEAFF
TRBV10-3	many	.	TRBJ2-1	TGTGCCATCACCCAGGACCGAAGGGTTCTCCACAATGAGCAGTTCTTC	CAITQDRRVLHNEQFF
TRBV29-1	many	.	TRBJ2-7	TGCAGCGTTGAATTGGGAGACCCCTACGAGCAGTACTTC	CSVELGDPYEQYF
TRBV7-2	.	.	TRBJ2-7	TGTGCCAGCAGCTTAGGGGGGATTCAGGGCGAGCAGTACTTC	CASSLGGIQGEQYF
TRBV9	few	.	TRBJ2-5	TGTGCCAGCAGCGTAGAACCGGGAAGACCAGAGACCCAGTACTTC	CASSVEPGRPETQYF
TRBV6-5	.	.	TRBJ2-7	TGTGCCAGCAGAAATGGACAACACTACGAGCAGTACTTC	CASRNGQHYEQYF
TRBV5-6	few	.	TRBJ1-2	TGTGCCAGCAGCTTGCGTAGGTCATCCGTTGGGGGCTACACCTTC	CASSLRRSSVGGYTF
TRBV4-2	.	.	TRBJ1-6	TGTGCCAGCAGCCAAGTCAAGGGGGGGAATTCACCCCTCCACTTT	CASSQVKGGNSPLHF
TRBV15	.	TRBD2	TRBJ2-5	TGTGCCACCAGCAGAGAGGGGGGGAGACAAGAGACCCAGTACTTC	CATSREGGRQETQYF
TRBV28	.	.	TRBJ2-2	TGTGCCAGCAGTCTTGAGTCCAGGTCCGGCGGGGAGCTGTTTTTT	CASSLESRSGGELFF
TRBV29-1	few	.	TRBJ2-7	TGCAGCGTTGAGAGGGGGTCGGGGGGTCAGTACTTC	CSVERGSGGQYF
TRBV3-1	.	TRBD1	TRBJ1-2	TGTGCCAGCAGCCAAGGACAGGGCGGTAACTATGGCTACACCTTC	CASSQGQGGNYGYTF
TRBV4-3	few	.	TRBJ2-1	TGCGCCAGCAGCCAAGAGGCGACTAGCCAGGGGAGGGAGCGGTTCTTC	CASSQEATSQGRERFF
TRBV12-3/TRBV12-4	.	.	TRBJ2-7	TGTGCCAGCACGGACAGCTCCTCCTACGAGCAGTACTTC	CASTDSSSYEQYF
TRBV5-1	.	.	TRBJ2-5	TGCGCTAGCAGCCTGGGGTGGGAGGCGGAGACCCAGTACTTC	CASSLGWEAETQYF
TRBV5-1	.	.	TRBJ1-1	TGCGCCAGCAGCTTGTGGCAGACGAACACTGAAGCTTTCTTT	CASSLWQTNTEAFF
TRBV10-3	.	.	TRBJ2-7	TGTGCCATCACGGCGTCTAGCGAAACCTACGAGCAGTACTTC	CAITASSETYEQYF
TRBV28	many	.	TRBJ2-7	TGTGCCAGCACGTCCGGGTACGAGCAGTACTTC	CASTSGYEQYF
TRBV28	.	TRBD2	TRBJ2-1	TGTGCCAGCAGTTTACCTCCCGGGGGGTACAATGAGCAGTTCTTC	CASSLPPGGYNEQFF
TRBV27	.	.	TRBJ2-1	TGTGCCAGCAGTTTATCGATCCGGTACAATGAGCAGTTCTTC	CASSLSIRYNEQFF
TRBV7-2	.	.	TRBJ1-1	TGTGCCAGCAGCGAACAGAATAGAGGCACTGAAGCTTTCTTT	CASSEQNRGTEAFF
TRBV29-1	few	.	TRBJ2-6	TGCAGCGTTGACGACTCCGGGACGCCAACTTCATCTGGGGCCAACGTCCTGACTTTC	CSVDDSGTPTSSGANVLTF
TRBV4-1	few	.	TRBJ2-1	TGCGCCAGCAGCCCTATGGGTGTGGGGTACAATGAGCAGTTCTTC	CASSPMGVGYNEQFF
TRBV2	.	.	TRBJ2-6	TGTGCCAGCAGATTAGATGGGGCCAACGTCCTGACTTTC	CASRLDGANVLTF
TRBV10-3	few	.	TRBJ1-2	TGTGCCACCGGACAGCCCTATGGTGGCTACACCTTC	CATGQPYGGYTF
TRBV29-1	few	TRBD1	TRBJ2-1	TGCAGCGGGCGGACAGGGGGGGACAATGAGCAGTTCTTC	CSGRTGGDNEQFF
TRBV11-1	few	TRBD1	TRBJ1-5	TGTGCCAGCAGCTTCTCACAGGGGTCGGGACAGCCCCAGCATTTT	CASSFSQGSGQPQHF
TRBV7-2	.	TRBD2	TRBJ2-1	TGTGCCAGCACCCTTCCCCTAGCGGCCAAAGGCCCCTACAATGAGCAGTTCTTC	CASTLPLAAKGPYNEQFF
TRBV28	.	.	TRBJ1-2	TGTGCCATCGGAGGGATATATGGCTACACCTTC	CAIGGIYGYTF
TRBV11-3	.	TRBD2	TRBJ2-1	TGTGCCAGCAGCCAACGACTAGCGGGGTGGGGAGAGCAGTTCTTC	CASSQRLAGWGEQFF
TRBV4-2	few	.	TRBJ2-7	TGTGCCAGCAGCCAATGGCAGGAGCGAGAGCAGTACTTC	CASSQWQEREQYF
TRBV10-3	once	.	TRBJ1-2	TGTGCCATCAGTGAGGGGATTGGCTACACCTTC	CAISEGIGYTF
TRBV24-1	few	.	TRBJ2-5	TGTGCCACCAGTGACCGGGGGCAGGGAAGACCCCAAGAGACCCAGTACTTC	CATSDRGQGRPQETQYF
TRBV7-9	few	.	TRBJ2-1	TGTGCCAGCACGTGGGGCAATGAGCAGTTCTTC	CASTWGNEQFF
TRBV4-3	.	.	TRBJ2-4	TGCGCCAGCAGCTCCGACAGGGGCCCCTCGCGGGAGCAGTACTTC	CASSSDRGPSREQYF
TRBV4-1	few	TRBD2	TRBJ2-3	TGCGCCAGCAGCCAGGGACTAGACGTCGGTACGCAGTATTTT	CASSQGLDVGTQYF
TRBV7-9	few	TRBD2	TRBJ2-1	TGTGCCAGCAGCCCGAGATCTAGCGGGGGGGGGAGCTCCTACAATGAGCAGTTCTTC	CASSPRSSGGGSSYNEQFF
TRBV6-6	few	TRBD1	TRBJ1-5	TGTGCCAGCAGGCACTACAGGGGGCCGAACAATCAGCCCCAGCATTTT	CASRHYRGPNNQPQHF
TRBV5-1	.	.	TRBJ2-5	TGCGCCAGCAGAATTGGAAATCAGGACGGGGTTTCGGAGACCCAGTACTTC	CASRIGNQDGVSETQYF
TRBV13	.	TRBD1	TRBJ2-5	TGTGCCAGCAGCCCTCGGGACAGACAAGAGACCCAGTACTTC	CASSPRDRQETQYF
TRBV6-5	.	.	TRBJ1-5	TGTGCCAGCAGCCCCGGCCCCAAAGGGAGACCCCAGCATTTT	CASSPGPKGRPQHF
TRBV20-1	.	TRBD1	TRBJ1-2	TGCAGTGCTACGGACAGGGTATCCCTTGGCTACACCTTC	CSATDRVSLGYTF
TRBV10-2	.	.	TRBJ2-1	TGCGCCAGCAGTACTACTCTGGGGGTGGGGAATGAGCAGTTCTTC	CASSTTLGVGNEQFF
TRBV12-3/TRBV12-4	few	.	TRBJ2-1	TGTGCCAGCAGTTTACTCCTAGCGATATACAATGAGCAGTTCTTC	CASSLLLAIYNEQFF
TRBV20-1	.	.	TRBJ1-2	TGCAGTGCTAGCGTGGGCAGGGTCACTGGCTACACCTTC	CSASVGRVTGYTF
TRBV7-2	.	.	TRBJ1-4	TGTGCCAGCAGCCCTCCAATCACAGGCAACGTTGGAAAACGGTTTTTT	CASSPPITGNVGKRFF
TRBV12-3/TRBV12-4	many	.	TRBJ2-1	TGTGCCACCTCACGATTGACAGGCCTTTACAATGAGCAGTTCTTC	CATSRLTGLYNEQFF